One T cell receptor (beta chain) is described in this entry. Its target is not known. The data derive from a study of shared clonotypes between healthy human individuals. Overall study context: Contributing individuals were two females and a few males aged 18 to 49. Findings and caveats of the study: As a rule, naive subsets had a larger estimated richness than memory subsets. A handful of donors shared about 5% of their naive CD4 clonotypes.

Only CD45RO-negative cells positively selected for CCR7 counted as naive CD8 cells, so terminally differentiated effector memory CD45RA+ cells were excluded. Deep was the level used in running the assay. The table came from immunoSEQ multiplex PCR; TCRdb's copy has only in-frame clones and leaves some out. The sample carries hundreds of thousands of clones, 85% to 95% recorded once. The junction had 4 bases not matched to a gene; V was cut back by 5 bases and J by 7 bases. The germline gives CDR1 SGHAT, CDR2 FQNNGV. The length of the CDR3 is 14 residues. This TCR was sampled from a woman in her 30s in good health. Sequenced sample: naive CD8+ T cells sorted from blood. This chain connects TRBV11-2 to TRBJ2-2; TRBD1 matches at 10 bases. The CDR3, as DNA: TGTGCCAGCAGCCGGACAGGGGGTTTCGGGGAGCTGTTTTTT. It translates to CASSRTGGFGELFF.